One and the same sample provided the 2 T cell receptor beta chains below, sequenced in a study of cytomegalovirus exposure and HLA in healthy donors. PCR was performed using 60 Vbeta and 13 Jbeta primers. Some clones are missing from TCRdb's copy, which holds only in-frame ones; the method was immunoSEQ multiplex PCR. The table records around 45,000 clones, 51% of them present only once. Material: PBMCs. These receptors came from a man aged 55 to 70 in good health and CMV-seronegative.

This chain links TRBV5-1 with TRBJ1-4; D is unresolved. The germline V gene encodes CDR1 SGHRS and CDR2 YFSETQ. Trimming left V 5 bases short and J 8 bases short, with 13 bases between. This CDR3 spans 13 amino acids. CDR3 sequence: CASRSGSSEKLFF. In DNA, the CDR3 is TGCGCCAGCAGGTCTGGGAGTTCGGAAAAACTGTTTTTT.

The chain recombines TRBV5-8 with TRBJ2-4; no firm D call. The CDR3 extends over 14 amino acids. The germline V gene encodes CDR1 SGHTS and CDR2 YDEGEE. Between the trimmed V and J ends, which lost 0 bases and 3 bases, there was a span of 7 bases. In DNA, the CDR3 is TGTGCCAGCAGCTTGGGGCAGAACAAAAACATTCAGTACTTC. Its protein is CASSLGQNKNIQYF.